The rows below give T cell receptor beta chains drawn from one sample of a study of PD-1 blockade in classical Hodgkin lymphoma. Method: immunoSEQ multiplex PCR; TCRdb's copy keeps in-frame clones and lacks some. Altogether about 41,000 clones are present, 76% being singletons, with the ten largest covering 20% to 25%. Sequences were derived from peripheral blood mononuclear cells (PBMCs), sampled at baseline. Receptor source: a human donor with classical Hodgkin lymphoma. The CDR3 runs from the conserved cysteine through the conserved F or W. Each record gives: V gene, clone size, D gene, CDR3 length, J gene, CDR3 protein, CDR3 DNA. The D gene is left open where the match is weak. Not all rows give a size; the values are once, few, many and, for expanded clones, a class.

v_call: TRBV28; clone_size: -; d_call: TRBD1; cdr3_length: 16; j_call: TRBJ2-5; cdr3_aa: CASSPSTGTGQETQYF; cdr3_nt: TGTGCCAGCAGTCCATCTACCGGGACAGGACAAGAGACCCAGTACTTC
v_call: TRBV7-2; clone_size: -; d_call: -; cdr3_length: 14; j_call: TRBJ2-7; cdr3_aa: CASSLGFSSYEQYF; cdr3_nt: TGTGCCAGCAGCTTAGGGTTTAGCTCCTACGAGCAGTACTTC
v_call: TRBV25-1; clone_size: -; d_call: -; cdr3_length: 14; j_call: TRBJ2-7; cdr3_aa: CASSVSGAIDEQYF; cdr3_nt: TGTGCCAGCAGTGTTTCAGGGGCAATCGACGAGCAGTACTTC
v_call: TRBV9; clone_size: -; d_call: -; cdr3_length: 13; j_call: TRBJ2-7; cdr3_aa: CASGGGRGYEQYF; cdr3_nt: TGTGCCAGCGGCGGAGGCCGGGGGTACGAGCAGTACTTC
v_call: TRBV27; clone_size: -; d_call: -; cdr3_length: 14; j_call: TRBJ2-3; cdr3_aa: CASSFEGSTDTQYF; cdr3_nt: TGTGCCAGCAGTTTTGAAGGTAGCACAGATACGCAGTATTTT
v_call: TRBV29-1; clone_size: -; d_call: -; cdr3_length: 12; j_call: TRBJ1-4; cdr3_aa: CSVAVLEEKLFF; cdr3_nt: TGCAGCGTTGCGGTACTGGAGGAAAAACTGTTTTTT
v_call: TRBV29-1; clone_size: -; d_call: -; cdr3_length: 13; j_call: TRBJ1-1; cdr3_aa: CSVDRQGQNEAFF; cdr3_nt: TGCAGCGTTGACCGGCAGGGGCAGAATGAAGCTTTCTTT
v_call: TRBV7-2; clone_size: -; d_call: -; cdr3_length: 13; j_call: TRBJ2-7; cdr3_aa: CASSQVASYEQYF; cdr3_nt: TGTGCCAGCAGCCAGGTAGCGTCCTACGAGCAGTACTTC
v_call: TRBV7-9; clone_size: once; d_call: TRBD1; cdr3_length: 16; j_call: TRBJ1-3; cdr3_aa: CASSLARTGVGNTIYF; cdr3_nt: TGTGCCAGCAGCTTAGCGCGCACAGGGGTTGGAAACACCATATATTTT
v_call: TRBV5-5; clone_size: -; d_call: TRBD1; cdr3_length: 18; j_call: TRBJ2-1; cdr3_aa: CASSLIQTGADTYNEQFF; cdr3_nt: TGTGCCAGCAGCTTAATTCAGACAGGGGCCGATACCTACAATGAGCAGTTCTTC
v_call: TRBV19; clone_size: -; d_call: -; cdr3_length: 16; j_call: TRBJ1-1; cdr3_aa: CASSIPRGNRNTEAFF; cdr3_nt: TGTGCCAGTAGTATACCCAGAGGGAACAGGAACACTGAAGCTTTCTTT
v_call: TRBV25-1; clone_size: many; d_call: -; cdr3_length: 12; j_call: TRBJ2-7; cdr3_aa: CATERDSYEQYF; cdr3_nt: TGTGCCACCGAACGGGACTCCTACGAGCAGTACTTC
v_call: TRBV6-5; clone_size: once; d_call: -; cdr3_length: 13; j_call: TRBJ2-1; cdr3_aa: CASALTSLSEQFF; cdr3_nt: TGTGCCAGCGCATTGACTTCCCTGAGTGAGCAGTTCTTC
v_call: TRBV6-5; clone_size: -; d_call: -; cdr3_length: 14; j_call: TRBJ2-3; cdr3_aa: CASSSWRVADTQYF; cdr3_nt: TGTGCCAGCAGTTCCTGGAGGGTCGCAGATACGCAGTATTTT
v_call: TRBV20-1; clone_size: -; d_call: -; cdr3_length: 9; j_call: TRBJ1-1; cdr3_aa: CSARFGAFF; cdr3_nt: TGCAGTGCCCGTTTTGGAGCTTTCTTT
v_call: TRBV6-5; clone_size: -; d_call: TRBD2; cdr3_length: 15; j_call: TRBJ2-2; cdr3_aa: CASSPGLAGTGELFF; cdr3_nt: TGTGCCAGCAGTCCGGGACTAGCGGGCACCGGGGAGCTGTTTTTT
v_call: TRBV9; clone_size: once; d_call: -; cdr3_length: 13; j_call: TRBJ1-2; cdr3_aa: CASTPGMREGYTF; cdr3_nt: TGTGCCAGCACCCCTGGGATGCGCGAAGGCTACACCTTC
v_call: TRBV15; clone_size: -; d_call: -; cdr3_length: 16; j_call: TRBJ1-5; cdr3_aa: CATSSGPGGSHQPQHF; cdr3_nt: TGTGCCACCAGCAGTGGCCCCGGGGGCAGCCATCAGCCCCAGCATTTT
v_call: TRBV9; clone_size: -; d_call: TRBD1; cdr3_length: 14; j_call: TRBJ1-2; cdr3_aa: CASTGTVHNYGYTF; cdr3_nt: TGTGCCAGCACCGGGACAGTCCATAACTATGGCTACACCTTC
v_call: TRBV6-4; clone_size: -; d_call: -; cdr3_length: 14; j_call: TRBJ1-2; cdr3_aa: CASSEFEGNYGYTF; cdr3_nt: TGTGCCAGCAGTGAATTCGAGGGAAACTATGGCTACACCTTC
v_call: TRBV9; clone_size: -; d_call: -; cdr3_length: 15; j_call: TRBJ2-6; cdr3_aa: CASSFRPSGANVLTF; cdr3_nt: TGTGCCAGCAGCTTCCGACCCTCTGGGGCCAACGTCCTGACTTTC
v_call: TRBV19; clone_size: -; d_call: -; cdr3_length: 22; j_call: TRBJ2-6; cdr3_aa: CASSRRGDTWVGGSTGANVLTF; cdr3_nt: TGTGCCAGTAGTCGACGAGGGGACACTTGGGTTGGAGGGTCGACTGGGGCCAACGTCCTGACTTTC
v_call: TRBV7-6; clone_size: -; d_call: TRBD1; cdr3_length: 17; j_call: TRBJ2-1; cdr3_aa: CASSPTSGGTLYNEQFF; cdr3_nt: TGTGCCAGCAGCCCGACTTCAGGGGGCACTCTTTACAATGAGCAGTTCTTC
v_call: TRBV11-2; clone_size: once; d_call: -; cdr3_length: 14; j_call: TRBJ1-2; cdr3_aa: CASSLGVGGYGYTF; cdr3_nt: TGTGCCAGCAGCTTAGGAGTCGGAGGCTATGGCTACACCTTC
v_call: TRBV2; clone_size: -; d_call: -; cdr3_length: 17; j_call: TRBJ2-3; cdr3_aa: CASSARPTHLGGDTQYF; cdr3_nt: TGTGCCAGCAGTGCCCGTCCTACACACCTCGGAGGAGATACGCAGTATTTT
v_call: TRBV2; clone_size: -; d_call: -; cdr3_length: 12; j_call: TRBJ1-4; cdr3_aa: CASSDHNRSLFF; cdr3_nt: TGTGCCAGCAGTGATCATAACAGGAGTCTGTTTTTT
v_call: TRBV2; clone_size: -; d_call: TRBD2; cdr3_length: 14; j_call: TRBJ2-3; cdr3_aa: CASSKLAGTDTQYF; cdr3_nt: TGTGCCAGCAGCAAACTAGCGGGAACAGATACGCAGTATTTT